These 3 T cell receptor beta chains came from one sample sequenced in a study. Via MiXCR, TCRdb re-called the RT-PCR reads, giving one row per CDR3 protein. The sample lists fewer than 800,000 distinct CDR3 sequences, more than 13% occurring once. The sample comprised memory CD4+ T cells from blood. The receptor source for this set is a female donor in good health, serving as a healthy control.

This clonotype was seen at least ten times. This chain links TRBV12-3 or TRBV12-4 with TRBJ1-6; 7 bases map to TRBD1. Germline trimming cut 7 bases from V and 0 bases from J; bases unmatched to any gene: 6. The CDR3 extends over 16 amino acids. CDR3 DNA: TGTGCCAGCAAAGTGGACAGGATCTCCTATAATTCACCCCTCCACTTT. Its translation is CASKVDRISYNSPLHF.

This clonotype was observed at least ten times. This chain joins TRBV5-1 and TRBJ2-1, with TRBD2 as a possible D gene (6 bases). Looked up from germline, CDR1 is SGHRS and CDR2 is YFSETQ. V was shortened by 6 bases and J by 8 bases, with 21 bases between the two germline ends. The CDR3 is made up of 15 amino acids. As DNA, the CDR3 is TGCGCCAGCACCTACGGGGGTGGAGGAGCGGATGAGCAGTTCTTC. This translates into CASTYGGGGADEQFF.

This chain joins TRBV11-2 and TRBJ2-7; 8 bases line up with TRBD2. This CDR3 is built from 14 residues. V lost 6 bases, J lost 2 bases, and 6 bases stayed unmatched. Germline CDR1 reads SGHAT; CDR2 reads FQNNGV. The CDR3 nucleotides are TGTGCCAGCAGTCAGGTAGCGGGAACCTACGAGCAGTACTTC. This codes for CASSQVAGTYEQYF.